This T cell receptor (beta chain) was recovered during a study of T cell responses to AZD1222 COVID-19 vaccine. V lost 4 bases, J lost 3 bases, and 16 bases lay in between. Germline V gene lookup returns CDR1 MNHEY and CDR2 SVGEGT. This CDR3 region has 15 residues. TCRdb's table, derived via immunoSEQ multiplex PCR, lists solely in-frame clones and lacks some. The profile shows roughly 100,000 clones, approximately 90% of them singletons. The receptor's source is an adult in good health. The gene calls are TRBV6-2 or TRBV6-3 and TRBJ2-7; possibly TRBD1 or TRBD2 for D (5 bases each). The sequencing here drew on peripheral blood, taken on day 0 of AZD1222 vaccination. CDR3 amino acids: CASSLPTGTNYEQYF. The CDR3 region has the DNA TGTGCCAGCAGTTTACCGACCGGGACCAACTACGAGCAGTACTTC.